One TCR beta chain is described in this entry. Its specificity is unknown. The germline CDR1 and CDR2 sequences are LNHDA and SQIVND (reference sequence). The ends lost 6 bases at V and 2 bases at J; junction bases unmatched: 9. CDR3 length: 15 residues. The sample comes from a study of Ad26.COV2.S vaccination and SARS-CoV-2 variants. Clones were read by immunoSEQ multiplex PCR, and TCRdb kept only the in-frame ones, dropping some. The sample comprises 500,000 or so clones, roughly 87% of which are singletons, and around 13% rests with the top ten. Study results and caveats: Breadth and depth estimates from TCRs may understate total T cell responses. Similar non-spike TCR breadth was observed in recipients of vaccine and of placebo.

Documented treatment: 19 received Ad26.COV2.S at low or high dose, single or two shots; a few received placebo; per-sample allocation not given. Day 63 after the first injection of vaccine or placebo was the sampling time. This vaccine is an Ad26 vector that expresses the Wuhan-strain SARS-CoV-2 spike. The sample was peripheral blood, taken in a trial of Ad26.COV2.S vaccine versus placebo. The chain has TRBV19 and TRBJ1-2, with TRBD1 matching over 7 bases. This sequence was found in a person between 18 and 65 years old who received the Ad26.COV2.S COVID-19 vaccine or a placebo. The DNA of the CDR3 is TGTGCCAGTAGAGTCCAGGGGGAAGGAAACTATGGCTACACCTTC. It codes for CASRVQGEGNYGYTF.